A selection of T cell receptor beta chains follows, all from one sample in a study of radiation and T cells in renal cell carcinoma. Here immunoSEQ multiplex PCR was the method, and the copy in TCRdb shows in-frame clones only, minus some. The sample includes under 100,000 clones, around 84% of them seen just once. The sample consisted of blood, taken from a patient whose treatment included radiotherapy and nephrectomy. These receptor sequences come from a man aged 60-69 years with renal cell carcinoma. CDR3s include the opening cysteine and the closing phenylalanine or tryptophan. The D gene is left open where the match is weak. Clone sizes are given selectively: once, few, many, or a class where the clone is expanded.

v_call	clone_size	j_call	d_call	cdr3_nt	cdr3_aa
TRBV11-3	NA	TRBJ2-7	TRBD1	TGTGCCAGCAGCCCCCGGGACAGACCCTACGAGCAGTACTTC	CASSPRDRPYEQYF
TRBV28	NA	TRBJ1-5	NA	TGTGCCAGCAGTTCTGGTCAGCCCCAGCATTTT	CASSSGQPQHF
TRBV19	NA	TRBJ1-1	TRBD1	TGTGCCAGTAGGCTACCGGGACAGATAATGAACACTGAAGCTTTCTTT	CASRLPGQIMNTEAFF
TRBV30	few	TRBJ1-1	NA	TGTGCCGGCCGGGACACCTACACTGAAGCTTTCTTT	CAGRDTYTEAFF
TRBV10-3	NA	TRBJ1-2	NA	TGTGCCATCAGTGGACAGGTTACCGACTATGGCTACACCTTC	CAISGQVTDYGYTF
TRBV7-6	NA	TRBJ2-5	TRBD2	TGTGCCAGCAGCCCAAGAGTAGCGGGAGGCCAAGAGACCCAGTACTTC	CASSPRVAGGQETQYF
TRBV5-1	NA	TRBJ2-7	TRBD1	TGCGCCAGCAGACCGGAGTACAGGGGGCCTGACGAGCAGTACTTC	CASRPEYRGPDEQYF
TRBV6-1	NA	TRBJ2-3	NA	TGTGCCAGCAAACCCTTTTCCAGCACAGATACGCAGTATTTT	CASKPFSSTDTQYF
TRBV7-6	once	TRBJ2-5	NA	TGTGCCAGCAGCTTCCGGTTCCAAGAGACCCAGTACTTC	CASSFRFQETQYF
TRBV9	NA	TRBJ2-1	NA	TGTGCCAGCAGCGTAGGACTAGAGTCCTACAATGAGCAGTTCTTC	CASSVGLESYNEQFF
TRBV19	NA	TRBJ2-7	TRBD1	TGTGCCAGTAGTATGACAGGGGACGACGAGCAGTACTTC	CASSMTGDDEQYF
TRBV6-4	NA	TRBJ2-1	TRBD2	TGTGCCAGCAGTGACGGACTAGCGGGAGGGAATGAGCAGTTCTTC	CASSDGLAGGNEQFF
TRBV4-3	NA	TRBJ2-1	NA	TGCGCCAGCAGCCACCCTCGGACCCGGAATGAGCAGTTCTTC	CASSHPRTRNEQFF
TRBV27	NA	TRBJ1-2	NA	TGTGCCAGCCGAAAACAGGGAAGCCCCTATGGCTACACCTTC	CASRKQGSPYGYTF
TRBV28	once	TRBJ2-7	NA	TGTGCCAGCAACAGGGCGTCTTCGGGCGAGCAGTACTTC	CASNRASSGEQYF
TRBV4-1	NA	TRBJ2-1	TRBD2	TGCGCCAGCAGCCAAATTATAGCGGGGGTGGGCAATGAGCAGTTCTTC	CASSQIIAGVGNEQFF
TRBV29-1	NA	TRBJ2-3	NA	TGCAGCTCCGTAGATATGGCCGGGGATACGCAGTATTTT	CSSVDMAGDTQYF
TRBV18	NA	TRBJ2-1	TRBD1	TGTGCCAGCTCACCGGACAGGACCCTATTCCGCAATGAGCAGTTCTTC	CASSPDRTLFRNEQFF
TRBV19	NA	TRBJ1-1	TRBD1	TGTGCCAGCGGACAGGGGGCGGGGGTCACTGAAGCTTTCTTT	CASGQGAGVTEAFF
TRBV15	NA	TRBJ2-6	NA	TGTGCCACCAGCAGGGGGACGTTCCCCTCTGGGGCCAACGTCCTGACTTTC	CATSRGTFPSGANVLTF
TRBV7-7	NA	TRBJ2-3	NA	TGTGCCAGCAGCCTCGACGGGAGCGAAGATACGCAGTATTTT	CASSLDGSEDTQYF
TRBV10-3	NA	TRBJ2-1	TRBD1	TGTGCCATCAGCGCCCAGGGACAGGGCAATGAGCAGTTCTTC	CAISAQGQGNEQFF
TRBV7-2	NA	TRBJ1-6	TRBD1	TGTGCCAGCAGCTCGGACAGGTTTTCACCCCTCCACTTT	CASSSDRFSPLHF
TRBV5-4	NA	TRBJ1-2	NA	TGTGCCAGCAGCTTGGAGACAGCGGTGGGCTACACCTTC	CASSLETAVGYTF
TRBV10-3	once	TRBJ2-7	NA	TGTGCCATCAGTGATAGACAGTGCCTATCCTATTGCGAGCAGTACTTC	CAISDRQCLSYCEQYF
TRBV4-2	NA	TRBJ1-2	NA	TGTGCCAGCAGCCAAGACCGGTTCTATGGCTACACCTTC	CASSQDRFYGYTF
TRBV28	NA	TRBJ2-6	NA	TGTGCCAGCAGTGAATCTGGGGCCAACGTCCTGACTTTC	CASSESGANVLTF
TRBV29-1	NA	TRBJ1-1	TRBD1	TGCAGCGTCGAAGGGACAGGGGGAGGAGGCACTGAAGCTTTCTTT	CSVEGTGGGGTEAFF
TRBV5-4	NA	TRBJ2-5	TRBD2	TGTGCCAGCGGGCGAAGGAAGCTGGGGGGGGAGACCCAGTACTTC	CASGRRKLGGETQYF
TRBV5-1	NA	TRBJ2-2	NA	TGCGCCAGCAGCCCTCAGAACACCGGGGAGCTGTTTTTT	CASSPQNTGELFF